This TCR beta chain was sequenced for a study of cytomegalovirus exposure and HLA in healthy donors (dated by TCRdb to 2017 to 2019). In the study overall: An earlier analysis of approximately 640 of the donors reported approximately 290 Gb of sequence data and some 100 million unique TCR beta sequences from some 180 million T cells. Class I and class II HLA loci were covered by the typing at four-digit resolution. To study patterns of TCR occurrence, a later analysis re-analyzed previously published TCR beta repertoires from 500 to 850 donors and added high-resolution HLA genotyping. The genetic ancestry cluster associated with self-reported Caucasian donors included around four fifths of the roughly 400 genotyped donors. Every discovery cohort repertoire had been produced on one sequencing platform. The study aimed to test whether cataloging public T cell receptors could reveal signatures of past pathogen exposure. To predict cytomegalovirus infection status, the study combined high-throughput TCR immunosequencing, statistical association of individual TCRs with disease status, and machine learning. Alongside the repertoire data, information on donor age, sex, ethnicity and CMV serostatus was compiled. A few DR-DQ haplotypes were handled as single units for association and clustering because linkage in the cohort was strong. Rather than using new phenotypic data, the later analysis identified candidate immune exposures from TCR beta sequences and from how often those sequences occurred across donors. A later genetic analysis took genome-wide SNP genotypes for about three fifths of the 666 donors and used that subset as a discovery cohort. Typing coverage varied by locus: about 629-630 donors for A, B, C, DRB1 and DQB1; some 520 for DQA1; about 590 for DPA1; approximately 450 for DPB1. Besides the first cohort of approximately 710 subjects, a separate validation cohort made up of some 110 different subjects was used. An early release covering roughly 640 HLA-typed donors comprised roughly 300 gigabases of sequencing data and around 85 million unique TCR sequences. The T cell repertoires of 666 subjects were profiled by immunosequencing and related to cytomegalovirus serostatus. Among several hundred genotyped donors of the cohort, an average of roughly 230,000 unique TCR beta nucleotide sequences was sequenced per donor, of which 15% to 20% were non-productive. In an earlier analysis of roughly 600 of the donors, high-throughput TCR beta sequencing was used to judge whether each TCR beta V gene segment behaved as functional or pseudogenic. The research as a whole found: Linkage disequilibrium might explain the correlated functional status among segregating V segments, but an unknown experimental factor could not be ruled out. Most TCR sequences were observed very rarely across donors, whereas some public TCRs were present in many individuals. In a later analysis, HLA-associated TCR beta chains showed more clonal expansion and lower generation probabilities than non-associated chains that were equally common. When HLA alleles, especially DR and DQ, strongly co-occurred, attributing TCR associations to individual alleles was difficult. According to a later analysis, parvovirus B19, influenza, CMV and Epstein-Barr virus appeared linked to several top co-occurrence clusters. Sequencing depth was assumed to be roughly uniform across donors in the presence/absence analyses, though that assumption may not hold. A total of fewer than 200 TCR beta chains were listed by the study as associated with cytomegalovirus. Immune exposure information for the cohort was limited to CMV serostatus. Broadly in line with IMGT annotations, most TCR beta V segments showed up in productive rearrangements about 87% or about 30% of the time in an earlier analysis of approximately 600 of the donors. Because HLA typing was unavailable for some donors at each locus, only the typed subset was used in association tests. The authors suggested that the approach could potentially be extended to other disease states and immunological phenotypes. A later analysis found that TCR association rates varied across HLA loci, with DRB1 alleles showing the most associated TCRs and HLA-C alleles the fewest. A further reported finding was that TCR beta sequences accurately predicted the HLA-A and HLA-B alleles for most subjects in the first cohort. Three of the identified cytomegalovirus-associated TCR beta chains were confirmed in vitro to be specific for cytomegalovirus antigens. Because counts were too low, around 18 rarely observed V segments, including chromosome 9 orphons, were left out of the earlier analysis of about 620 of the donors. Most CMV-associated TCR beta chains appeared to be HLA-restricted in a later analysis, and the HLA associations seemed to be driven largely by CMV exposure. In both the original and validation cohorts, the classifier was reported to diagnose cytomegalovirus status with high specificity and sensitivity. According to a later genetic analysis, donors in an Asian-associated ancestry cluster had fewer N-insertions in productive TCRs than the roughly 700-donor mean. Some IMGT-functional V segments, including TRBV6-2 and TRBV6-3, could not be told apart with the 87-base-pair reads, so those segments were excluded. In this cohort, only TCR beta chains were sequenced, and detectable features were limited by the absence of alpha or paired-chain data. A group of highly shared sequence variants was considered likely to be a technical artifact of the sequencing pipeline. A later genetic analysis associated a missense DCLRE1C variant with V-gene and J-gene trimming of TCR beta chains, and an independent cohort replicated the association. Specific HLA alleles were associated with 15,000 to 20,000 TCR beta sequences at a false discovery rate of 0.05 in a later analysis.

The library was made by the immunoSEQ multiplex PCR assay. For the multiplex PCR, a mixture combining 60 forward primers for TCR Vbeta segments and 13 reverse primers for TCR Jbeta segments was used. The CDR3 region of rearranged TCR beta genes was amplified from genomic DNA with a multiplex PCR assay. The amplified TCR beta libraries were sequenced on the Illumina HiSeq System as 87-base-pair reads. On the authors' methods: In a later analysis, 70 million to 95 million unique TCR beta chains were counted across the roughly 700 repertoires, and approximately 9.9 million of these chains were shared by at least two donors. To remove PCR and sequencing errors, raw reads were error-corrected and collapsed into unique sequences using a nearest-neighbor algorithm that merged closely related sequences. V, D and J gene segments were assigned by aligning CDR3 sequences to IMGT reference sequences. For a sequence to be retained, at least a six-nucleotide match to both a V gene segment and a J gene segment was required. A rearrangement counted as productive if the CDR3 had no stop codons and remained in frame with V and J, and every other rearrangement counted as non-productive. Following IMGT convention, CDR3 was defined as the stretch from the second conserved V-encoded cysteine up to the conserved J-encoded phenylalanine. In an earlier analysis of some 550 of the donors, sequences lacking an unambiguous match to a single V gene segment were excluded. An earlier analysis of 587 of the donors classified V segments as functional when productive rearrangements were above 56.7% and as segregating when the standard deviation between donors was above 5%. A statistical classification framework was built for diagnosing cytomegalovirus status from the catalog of TCR beta chain sequences. In a later analysis, TCR nucleotide sequences were compared against IMGT/GENE-DB human TR gene sequences so that V and J genes could be assigned. Using the TCRdist pipeline, a later analysis assigned CDR3 sequences along with most-parsimonious VDJ recombination scenarios. A later analysis defined each TCR beta chain by its CDR3 amino acid sequence plus V-gene family, and excluded reads lacking a unique V-gene family. A later analysis removed 592 highly shared, low-generation-probability nucleotide sequences to deal with suspected cross-contamination and a sequencing artifact. In a later analysis, a clonal expansion index for each public chain was calculated from normalized within-repertoire ranks of inferred template counts. In a later analysis, generation probabilities were computed using a VDJ recombination model fitted to out-of-frame rearrangements, and the results were checked against IGoR. In a later analysis, hypergeometric tests were used to score TCR-TCR, TCR-HLA and TCR-CMV co-occurrence, with a repertoire-size bias correction applied to TCR pairs. A later analysis estimated false discovery rates by permuting HLA or CMV assignments 20 times. In a later analysis, co-occurring TCRs were grouped with DBSCAN, and TCRdist sequence similarity was added when clustering was performed within HLA-allele-positive subsets. Co-occurrence clustering excluded repertoires with fewer than 30,000 or more than 120,000 public chains, plus five with anomalous nucleotide sharing. The clones in this table, taken by TCRdb from immuneACCESS, are in-frame only. Not every clone is retained; where verified, under half of the shortfall comes from an unresolved V gene, and the cause of the rest is unknown. V, J and clone size are those of that table, while D and trimming were read from the DNA. For this sample there are 150,000 to 200,000 clones; approximately 80% appear just once. 1.5% to 2% of the sample belongs to the ten largest clones.

The cohort consisted of 666 healthy bone marrow donors. At the time of sampling, every cohort member was nominally healthy, though immune exposures that went unrecorded were likely present. The donor tested CMV seronegative, placing the donor among the 300 to 450 seronegative members of the cohort. A peripheral blood sample was collected from each donor, and TCR beta sequencing was performed on peripheral blood mononuclear cells. Genomic DNA extraction from the blood cell samples was performed with the Qiagen DNeasy Blood Extraction Kit. Regarding this clone: Its target antigen remains unknown. Base-call qualities are not available, and no considerably larger clone is one nucleotide away.

Trimming accounts for 2 bases at V and 3 bases at J, while the number of junction bases matched to no gene is 4. The CDR3 goes from the cysteine to the phenylalanine over 16 residues. Kept here is only the CDR3 DNA, which spans 48 bases and is read in frame from base 1. Per the germline V gene, ENHRY is the CDR1 and SYGVKD is the CDR2. The V and J segments used are TRBV10-3 and TRBJ2-3; 11 bases in between match TRBD2. Sequenced sample: PBMCs. The receptor's source is a woman younger than 45 in good health and CMV-seronegative. Read as DNA, the sequence is TGTGCCATCAGTGAGCCCCGGACTAGCGGGACAGATACGCAGTATTTT. Translated, it gives CAISEPRTSGTDTQYF.